The TCR beta chain under discussion was sequenced for a study of cytomegalovirus exposure and HLA in healthy donors. This CDR3 spans 17 amino acids. With V trimmed by 0 bases and J by 3 bases, 8 bases remained unmatched. Germline loops: CDR1 MNHEY, CDR2 SMNVEV (reference sequence). A remark on this clone: Its specificity is not known.

Study-level results: Among TCR sequences, most were rare, though some public TCRs appeared in many donors.

The study ran its PCR with 60 Vbeta and 13 Jbeta primers. This table comes from immunoSEQ multiplex PCR, and its TCRdb copy is limited to in-frame clones, with some not included. Its table lists some 48,000 clones. Sequencing input: PBMCs. This receptor was taken from a man aged 40-55 years in good health and CMV-seropositive. This chain uses TRBV27 with TRBJ2-7; TRBD1 matches at 10 bases. CDR3 sequence: CASSLSLDRGRIYEQYF. DNA for the CDR3: TGTGCCAGCAGTTTATCCCTAGACAGGGGGCGTATCTACGAGCAGTACTTC.